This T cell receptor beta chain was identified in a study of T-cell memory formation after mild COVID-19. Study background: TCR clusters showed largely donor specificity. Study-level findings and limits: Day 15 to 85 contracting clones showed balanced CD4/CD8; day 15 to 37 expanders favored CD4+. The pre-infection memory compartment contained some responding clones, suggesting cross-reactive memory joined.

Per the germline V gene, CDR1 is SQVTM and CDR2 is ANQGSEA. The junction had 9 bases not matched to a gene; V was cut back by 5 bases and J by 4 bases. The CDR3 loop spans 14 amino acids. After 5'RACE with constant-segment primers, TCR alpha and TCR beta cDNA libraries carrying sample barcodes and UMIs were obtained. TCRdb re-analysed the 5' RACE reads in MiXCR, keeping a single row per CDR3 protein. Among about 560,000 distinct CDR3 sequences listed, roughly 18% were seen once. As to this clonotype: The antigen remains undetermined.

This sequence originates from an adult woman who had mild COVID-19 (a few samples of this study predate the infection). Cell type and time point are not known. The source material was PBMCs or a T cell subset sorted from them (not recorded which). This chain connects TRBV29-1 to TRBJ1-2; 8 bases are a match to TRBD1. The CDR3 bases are TGCAGCGTTACTCCAGGGGGCGGGATCTATGGCTACACCTTC. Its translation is CSVTPGGGIYGYTF. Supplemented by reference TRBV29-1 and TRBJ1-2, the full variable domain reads SAVISQKPSRDICQRGTSLTIQCQVDSQVTMMFWYRQQPGQSLTLIATANQGSEATYESGFVIDKFPISRPNLTFSTLTVSNMSPEDSSIYLCSVTPGGGIYGYTFGSGTRLTVV.